One T cell receptor beta chain is described in this entry. Its specificity is not known. cDNA synthesis used the whole RNA isolate, giving expressed TCRB sequences. Clones were read by immunoSEQ multiplex PCR, and TCRdb kept only the in-frame ones, dropping some. The table shows 300,000 to 450,000 clones, with over 9.5% occurring only once. These data originate in a study of beta chain features in type 1 diabetes. In the study overall: Healthy donors resembled patients in age, gender and cell yields. The study, taken as a whole, reports: A moderate, significant TCRB CDR3 shortening appeared in type 1 diabetes across four CD4+ subsets. PCR could preferentially amplify shorter templates, alike in patients and controls.

The germline V gene has CDR1 MDHEN and CDR2 SYDVKM. This CDR3 is 15 amino acids long. The J segment lost 7 bases and the V segment lost 7 bases, leaving 13 bases of the junction unmatched. Sequenced sample: naive CD4+ T cells from blood. The source of this sequence is a young woman with type 1 diabetes. The rearrangement links TRBV28 to TRBJ2-1; 7 nucleotides agree with TRBD2. CDR3 sequence: CASIRAGLRRNEQFF. For the CDR3, the DNA is TGTGCCAGCATCCGAGCGGGGCTTCGAAGGAATGAGCAGTTCTTC.